One sample yielded the 6 T cell receptor beta chains listed below, sequenced in a study of blood T cell repertoires in COVID-19. Assay used: immunoSEQ multiplex PCR; TCRdb lists only in-frame clones, some missing. The sample consists of roughly 98,000 clones, 75% to 85% of them appearing once. The sequencing sample was made of peripheral blood. The origin of the receptors is a human donor in a cohort sampled during active COVID-19.

This sequence joins TRBV30 and TRBJ2-5, with 7 bases matching TRBD1. With V trimmed by 5 bases and J by 4 bases, 13 bases remained unmatched. Germline V gene lookup returns CDR1 GTSNPN and CDR2 SVGIG (reference sequence). This CDR3 has 15 amino acids. The DNA of the CDR3 is TGTGCCTGGGCCCCAGGGGGAGCATACCTAGAGACCCAGTACTTC. Its protein is CAWAPGGAYLETQYF.

The rearrangement joins TRBV27 to TRBJ1-1; D might be TRBD1 (5 bases). This CDR3 comprises 16 residues. In germline, CDR1 is MNHEY, CDR2 SMNVEV (reference sequence). Trimming cost V 2 bases and J 7 bases, with 20 bases left between them. The CDR3 bases are TGTGCCAGCAGTTTAGGGGTCGGGCAGGGTGGTGTTGAAGCTTTCTTT. Translating it yields CASSLGVGQGGVEAFF.

The chain uses TRBV29-1 and TRBJ1-1, with no clear D. The germline V and J ends were trimmed by 7 bases and 8 bases, with 20 bases remaining between them. This CDR3 spans 13 amino acids. Germline CDR1 reads SQVTM; CDR2 reads ANQGSEA. CDR3: CSASPQTRMEAFF. The DNA for the CDR3 is TGCAGCGCATCTCCCCAGACAAGGATGGAAGCTTTCTTT.

The J gene is TRBJ1-2, the V gene TRBV11-1; 7 bases map to TRBD1. Germline CDR1 reads SGHAT; CDR2 reads FQDESV (reference sequence). The CDR3 loop spans 13 amino acids. The ends lost 5 bases at V and 8 bases at J; junction bases unmatched: 8. In DNA form, the CDR3 reads TGTGCCAGCAGCCGCGACAGGGTGCGGGGCTACACCTTC. Its translation is CASSRDRVRGYTF.

The V gene is TRBV5-1, the J gene TRBJ1-4; D may be TRBD1 (5 bases). This CDR3 comprises 14 residues. V shed 4 bases and J shed 6 bases, with 13 bases lying between them. Germline V gene lookup returns CDR1 SGHRS and CDR2 YFSETQ. This CDR3 is CASSGGTHYEKLFF. The CDR3 bases are TGCGCCAGCAGCGGGGGGACTCACTATGAAAAACTGTTTTTT.

This chain joins TRBV12-1 and TRBJ2-7; the D call of TRBD1 is as the table states it, not checked on the DNA. TRBV12-1 is assigned pseudogene status. CDR3 length equals 13 residues. DNA for the CDR3: TGTGCCAGCACCTGGGCGCACCCGTACGAGCAGTACTTC. Translation: CASTWAHPYEQYF.